This is a list of T cell receptor beta chains from one sample in a study of T-cell memory formation after mild COVID-19. TCRdb used MiXCR to reprocess the 5' RACE reads, holding one entry per CDR3 protein. The sample records roughly 280,000 distinct CDR3 sequences, under 8.5% being singletons. The source material was PBMCs or a T cell subset sorted from them (not recorded which). The receptors were sampled from a man aged 18 to 35 who had mild COVID-19 (a few samples of this study predate the infection). Cell type and time point are not known. CDR3s include the opening cysteine and the closing phenylalanine or tryptophan.

v_gene	len	CDR3aa
TRBV4-3	16	CASSQSGGGIQETQYF
TRBV7-8	15	CASSLEVQNTDTQYF
TRBV20-1	14	CSAMQGNSNQPQHF
TRBV12-3/TRBV12-4	16	CASSHQGIGRGAPLHF
TRBV20-1	16	CSALPARGHRQETQYF
TRBV5-4	17	CASSLGLAGGSTDTQYF
TRBV15	13	CATSAGNTDTQYF
TRBV21-1	15	CAIRFGTHDAYGYTF
TRBV20-1	16	CSAREWAGGPGETQYF
TRBV24-1	14	CATRAKDPYNEQFF
TRBV10-3	14	CAISETSARDTQYF
TRBV7-8	16	CASSFLSGSLTDTQYF
TRBV7-9	12	CASTLRAYGYTF
TRBV3-1	15	CASSKRTPATTEAFF
TRBV27	14	CASSSQGAFQPQHF
TRBV10-2	15	CASSLAGGDTDTQYF
TRBV7-6	15	CASSLARGDSYEQYF
TRBV20-1	16	CSAEEERGDSTDTQYF
TRBV4-3	17	CASSQDRASRTYNEQFF
TRBV7-2	13	CASSLESRNEQFF
TRBV27	14	CASRMGWSQETQYF
TRBV7-3	14	CASSSTGPGTEAFF
TRBV4-2	14	CASSQGTDNEKLFF
TRBV6-5	13	CASSLARQETQYF
TRBV20-1	11	CSALQEVEAHF
TRBV4-2	13	CASRGVSADIQYF
TRBV7-2	16	CASSPHGGGQFYGYTF
TRBV12-3/TRBV12-4	13	CASKERGAYTQYF
TRBV2	11	CASTGWETQYF
TRBV11-2	14	CASSNTWGFHEQYF
TRBV7-2	17	CASSLVLGSDKDTEAFF
TRBV12-3/TRBV12-4	15	CASRQGTAGANVLTF
TRBV5-4	13	CASSLDQGYGYTF
TRBV27	13	CASSTRGRGELFF
TRBV5-1	14	CASNQGGGANVLTF
TRBV9	13	CASSVAHGGTQYF
TRBV23-1	14	CASSQSGGGYIQYF
TRBV9	14	CASSPRGLFNEQFF
TRBV12-3/TRBV12-4	14	CASTSEGLNTEAFF
TRBV28	16	CASSLFSLDSQETQYF
TRBV5-1	13	CASSVFPNQPQHF
TRBV6-2/TRBV6-3	13	CASSYLTIETQYF
TRBV5-1	15	CASSLDGGRGNIQYF
TRBV2	13	CASSVQSTGGAFF
TRBV12-3/TRBV12-4	15	CASTPAGQGGSEQFF
TRBV5-1	15	CASLGTGSKGTEAFF
TRBV14	12	CASSPEGKTQYF
TRBV14	14	CAREPGQGPYGYTF
TRBV5-1	14	CASAGTSGMGEQFF
TRBV12-3/TRBV12-4	14	CASSFGGPSYEQYF
TRBV7-8	14	CASKPGRHQETQYF
TRBV12-3/TRBV12-4	16	CASSFQTSGFTDTQYF
TRBV28	15	CASKTPGTSNSEQFF
TRBV5-1	13	CASSLDSRGGYTF
TRBV5-1	15	CASSLAGTGGEGYTF
TRBV6-2/TRBV6-3	15	CASSPRQGPNTEAFF
TRBV27	14	CASRRLEGNTEAFF
TRBV20-1	13	CSASGTDDGEQFF
TRBV19	14	CASSRYSGYNEQFF
TRBV5-1	14	CASSFDRWNEKLFF